Only a few counts were recorded for the clone carrying this T cell receptor (beta chain). The investigators amplified TCR beta CDR3 regions from RNA transcripts. First-round RT-PCR of the TCR CDR3 relied on the HTBI primer set. TCRdb itself ran the multiplex PCR reads through MiXCR, one entry per CDR3 protein. The sample contains hundreds of thousands of distinct CDR3 sequences, roughly 40% of which appear only once. Among the patients, aged 18 to 65, hyperthyroidism was newly diagnosed and had lasted under 2 months. The source of the sample is a study of T cells in Graves' hyperthyroidism and ophthalmopathy. Looking at the study overall: Peripheral blood specimens were obtained at initial diagnosis, prior to any treatment.

CDR1 SGHAT and CDR2 FQNNGV come from the germline V gene. V lost 4 bases to trimming and J lost 5 bases; unmatched junction nucleotides: 14. The CDR3 length is 17 residues. This TCR came from a man aged 18 to 30 with Graves' hyperthyroidism. J is TRBJ2-5 and V is TRBV11-2; 9 positions agree with TRBD2. Sequencing was carried out using blood. The CDR3 protein is CASSSLIGLAGPETQYF. In DNA form, the CDR3 reads TGTGCCAGCAGCTCCCTAATTGGTCTAGCGGGACCGGAGACCCAGTACTTC.